The text below deals with one T cell receptor (beta chain). Original handling: Counts of nucleated cells, estimated from reference gene primer amplification, were obtained. Here immunoSEQ multiplex PCR was the method, and the copy in TCRdb shows in-frame clones only, minus some. D and trimming were read from the DNA, whereas the V and J calls and clone size are those reported in that table. This table holds under 250,000 clones, approximately 80% found once. This CDR3 contains 16 residues. Germline loops: CDR1 LGHDT, CDR2 YNNKEL (reference sequence). V was clipped by 1 base and J by 7 bases, with 17 bases between them. The data originate from a study of blood T cell repertoires in COVID-19. For the study at large: Samples taken during acute and convalescent COVID-19 were collected in the United States, Italy and Spain. In each case, the material was cDNA or gDNA derived from T cells, B-cell-depleted T cells, or PBMCs.

The clonotype comes from a human donor in a cohort sampled during active COVID-19. Sequencing was carried out using peripheral blood. This chain connects TRBV3-1 (or the pseudogene TRBV3-2) to TRBJ2-1, with D possibly TRBD2 on 6 matching bases. The CDR3 DNA reads as TGTGCCAGCAGCCAAGCCCGGGACGGGAGCGCGAATGAGCAGTTCTTC. Translating it yields CASSQARDGSANEQFF.